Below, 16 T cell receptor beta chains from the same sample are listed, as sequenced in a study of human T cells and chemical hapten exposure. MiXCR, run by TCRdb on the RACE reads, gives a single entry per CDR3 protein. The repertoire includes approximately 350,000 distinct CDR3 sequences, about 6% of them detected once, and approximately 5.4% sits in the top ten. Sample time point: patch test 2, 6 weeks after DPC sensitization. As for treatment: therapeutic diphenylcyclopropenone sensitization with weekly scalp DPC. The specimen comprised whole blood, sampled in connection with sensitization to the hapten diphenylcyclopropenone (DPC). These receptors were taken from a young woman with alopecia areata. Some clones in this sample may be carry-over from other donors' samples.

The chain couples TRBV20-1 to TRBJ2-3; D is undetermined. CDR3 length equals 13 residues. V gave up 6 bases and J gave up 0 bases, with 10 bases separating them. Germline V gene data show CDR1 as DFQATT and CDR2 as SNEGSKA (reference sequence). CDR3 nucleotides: TGCAGTGCCCCTCTCGGGAGCACAGATACGCAGTATTTT. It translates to CSAPLGSTDTQYF.

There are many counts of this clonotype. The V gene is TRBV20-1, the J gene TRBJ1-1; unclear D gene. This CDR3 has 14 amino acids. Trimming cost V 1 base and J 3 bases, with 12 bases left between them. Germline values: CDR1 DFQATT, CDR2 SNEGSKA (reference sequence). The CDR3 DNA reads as TGCAGTGCTAGAGTCACGACGGCTTACACTGAAGCTTTCTTT. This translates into CSARVTTAYTEAFF.

The DNA of the CDR3 is TGTGCCAGCAGTTACGGATGGAACACAGATACGCAGTATTTT. This translates into CASSYGWNTDTQYF. The chain uses TRBV6-6 and TRBJ2-3; D is unclear. The CDR3 runs 14 residues. Germline V gene lookup returns CDR1 MNHNY and CDR2 SVGAGI (reference sequence). Trimming cost V 2 bases and J 2 bases, with 8 bases left between them.

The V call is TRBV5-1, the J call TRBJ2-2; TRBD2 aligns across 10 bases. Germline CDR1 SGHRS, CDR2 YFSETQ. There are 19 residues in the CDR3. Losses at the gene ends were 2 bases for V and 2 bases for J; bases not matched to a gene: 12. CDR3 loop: CASSLFYSGLAPNTGELFF. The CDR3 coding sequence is TGCGCCAGCAGCTTATTCTATTCGGGACTAGCGCCTAACACCGGGGAGCTGTTTTTT.

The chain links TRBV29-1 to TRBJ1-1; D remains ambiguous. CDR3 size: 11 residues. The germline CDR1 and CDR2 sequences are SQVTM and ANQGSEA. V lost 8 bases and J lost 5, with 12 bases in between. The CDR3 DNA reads TGCAGCACCCGAGAGAGGACTGAAGCTTTCTTT. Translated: CSTRERTEAFF.

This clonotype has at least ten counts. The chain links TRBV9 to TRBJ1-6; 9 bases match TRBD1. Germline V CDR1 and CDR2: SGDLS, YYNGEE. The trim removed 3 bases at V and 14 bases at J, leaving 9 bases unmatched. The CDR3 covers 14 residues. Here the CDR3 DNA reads TGTGCCAGCAGCGCCCGGGACAGGGATATCACCCTCCACTTT. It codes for CASSARDRDITLHF.

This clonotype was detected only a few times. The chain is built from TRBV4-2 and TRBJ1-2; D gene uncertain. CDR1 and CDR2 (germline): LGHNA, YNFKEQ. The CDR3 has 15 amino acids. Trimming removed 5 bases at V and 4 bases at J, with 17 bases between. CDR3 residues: CASSFLSAGSYGYTF. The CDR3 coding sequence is TGTGCCAGCAGCTTTTTATCGGCCGGTAGCTATGGCTACACCTTC.

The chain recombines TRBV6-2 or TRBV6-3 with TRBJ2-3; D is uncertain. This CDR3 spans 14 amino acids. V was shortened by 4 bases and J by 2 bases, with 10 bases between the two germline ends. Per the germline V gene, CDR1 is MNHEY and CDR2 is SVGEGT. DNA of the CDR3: TGTGCCAGCAGTTCCGAGTCGATCACAGATACGCAGTATTTT. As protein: CASSSESITDTQYF.

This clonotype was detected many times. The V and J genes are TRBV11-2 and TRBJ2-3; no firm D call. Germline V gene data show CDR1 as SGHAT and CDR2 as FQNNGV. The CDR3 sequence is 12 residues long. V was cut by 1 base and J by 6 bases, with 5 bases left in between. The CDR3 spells CASSLGYDTQYF. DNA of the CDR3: TGTGCCAGCAGCTTAGGGTACGATACGCAGTATTTT.

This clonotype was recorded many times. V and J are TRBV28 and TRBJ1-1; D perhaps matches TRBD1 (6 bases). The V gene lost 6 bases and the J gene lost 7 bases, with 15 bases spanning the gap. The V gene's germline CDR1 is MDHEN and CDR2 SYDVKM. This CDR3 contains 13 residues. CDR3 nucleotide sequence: TGTGCCAGCAGCCTTAGTGGGGGCCTTGAAGCTTTCTTT. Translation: CASSLSGGLEAFF.

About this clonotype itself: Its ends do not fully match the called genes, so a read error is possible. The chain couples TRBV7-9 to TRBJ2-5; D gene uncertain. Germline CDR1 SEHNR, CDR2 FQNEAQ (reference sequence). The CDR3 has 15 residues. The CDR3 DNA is TGTGCCAGCAGCCACCGACTGGCTACCCAAGAGACCCTGTACTTC. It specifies CASSHRLATQETLYF. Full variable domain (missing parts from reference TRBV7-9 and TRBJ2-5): DTGVSQNPRHKITKRGQNVTFRCDPISEHNRLYWYRQTLGQGPEFLTYFQNEAQLEKSRLLSDRFSAERPKGSFSTLEIQRTEQGDSAMYLCASSHRLATQETLYFGPGTRLLVL.

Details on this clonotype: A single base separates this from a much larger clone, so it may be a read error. The CDR3 DNA is TGTGCCAGCAGCGTAGGGGGCCTAATGAACACTGAAGCTTTCTTT. Protein: CASSVGGLMNTEAFF. The rearrangement links TRBV9 to TRBJ1-1; D may be TRBD1 (5 bases). Looked up from germline, CDR1 is SGDLS and CDR2 is YYNGEE. Trimming removed 0 bases from V and 0 bases from J, with 9 bases in between. This CDR3 has 15 amino acids.

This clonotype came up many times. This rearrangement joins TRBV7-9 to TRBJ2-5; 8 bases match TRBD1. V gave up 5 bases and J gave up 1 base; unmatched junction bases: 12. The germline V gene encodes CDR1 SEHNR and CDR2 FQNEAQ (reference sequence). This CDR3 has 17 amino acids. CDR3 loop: CASSAGTGGLIQETQYF. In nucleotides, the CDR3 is TGTGCCAGCAGCGCCGGGACAGGAGGGCTCATCCAAGAGACCCAGTACTTC. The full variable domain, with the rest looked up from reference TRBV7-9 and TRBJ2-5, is DTGVSQNPRHKITKRGQNVTFRCDPISEHNRLYWYRQTLGQGPEFLTYFQNEAQLEKSRLLSDRFSAERPKGSFSTLEIQRTEQGDSAMYLCASSAGTGGLIQETQYFGPGTRLLVL.

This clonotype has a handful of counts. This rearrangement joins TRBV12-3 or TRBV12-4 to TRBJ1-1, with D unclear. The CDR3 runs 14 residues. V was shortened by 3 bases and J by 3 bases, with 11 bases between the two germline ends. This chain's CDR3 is CASSFKSRDTEAFF. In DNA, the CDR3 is TGTGCCAGCAGTTTTAAAAGCCGGGACACTGAAGCTTTCTTT.

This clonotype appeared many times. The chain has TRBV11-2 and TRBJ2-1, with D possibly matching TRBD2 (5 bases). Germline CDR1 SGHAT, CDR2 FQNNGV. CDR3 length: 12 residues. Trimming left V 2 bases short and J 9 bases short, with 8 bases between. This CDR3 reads CASSLIAGEQFF. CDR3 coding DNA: TGTGCCAGCAGCTTAATCGCGGGTGAGCAGTTCTTC.

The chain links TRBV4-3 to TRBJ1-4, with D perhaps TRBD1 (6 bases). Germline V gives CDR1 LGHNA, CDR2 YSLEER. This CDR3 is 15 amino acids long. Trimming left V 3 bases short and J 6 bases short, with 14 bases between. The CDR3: CASSQGWQGYEKLFF. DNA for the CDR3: TGCGCCAGCAGCCAGGGATGGCAGGGGTATGAAAAACTGTTTTTT.